This T cell receptor (beta chain) originates from a study of spatial heterogeneity in lung cancer. The time point here: sample taken at primary tumor resection. TCRs were sequenced from unsorted whole RNA of tumor, nontumor lung or PBMC. Between the trimmed V and J ends, which lost 3 bases and 1 base, there was a span of 9 bases. Per the germline V gene, CDR1 is MNHEY and CDR2 is SMNVEV (reference sequence). The CDR3 loop spans 14 amino acids. TCRdb analysed the 5' RACE reads with MiXCR anew, one entry per CDR3 protein. The top ten hold 6.2% of the sample, which has about 85,000 distinct CDR3 sequences, approximately 20% seen once.

This clonotype originated in a male donor with early-stage non-small cell lung cancer. The input for sequencing was PBMCs, taken at surgery. This rearrangement joins TRBV27 to TRBJ1-1; D remains unclear. The CDR3 DNA sequence: TGTGCCAGCAGTTTTCCAGGCCCGAACACTGAAGCTTTCTTT. This sequence encodes CASSFPGPNTEAFF.